This T cell receptor (beta chain) was captured by sequencing in a study of blood T cell repertoires in COVID-19 (dated by TCRdb to about 2020). Broadly, across the study: Samples from collaborators originated in the United States, Italy and Spain and spanned both the acute and convalescent phases of COVID-19. The prospective study material was composed of cDNA or gDNA derived from T cells, B-cell-depleted T cells, or PBMCs. The dataset comprised deeply sampled blood TCRbeta repertoires from subjects exposed to, actively infected with, or recovered from COVID-19. The repertoires were released in a freely available public database intended as a resource for research on the immune response to SARS-CoV-2. Samples came from the ongoing ImmuneRACE study (first 160 participants) plus 1,254 subjects from 6 global collaborators. Nearly every sample came with metadata listing a de-identified subject ID, COVID-19 status, age in years and sex. HLA class I and class II types, where available, came from metadata supplied by the sample provider rather than from assay-based typing.

The full study reports these points: The quantity of clinical and demographic metadata differed by source and by participant and was supplied without curation.

Note on this clone: Its antigen is unknown. Base qualities are not provided; no much larger clone lies one nucleotide away.

The CDR3, from cysteine to phenylalanine, totals 13 residues. Here the CDR3 DNA is all that survives: 39 bases in frame from base 1. V and J are truncated by 6 bases and 4 bases respectively, leaving an intervening sequence of 12 bases. CDR1 and CDR2, per the germline V gene, are MDHEN and SYDVKM. Collaborating institutions collected whole blood in K2EDTA tubes following their own protocols. For TCRbeta analysis, collaborators shipped samples in one of three forms: frozen whole blood, isolated PBMCs, or DNA extracted from either of those sample types. TCRbeta CDR3 regions were amplified from genomic DNA by means of the immunoSEQ Assay, a bias-controlled multiplex PCR. Regarding the original processing steps: Nucleated cell counts per sample were estimated from amplification of reference gene primers within the assay. To quantify the absolute abundance of each unique TCRbeta CDR3 rearrangement, sequence reads were collapsed and filtered. For each sample, productive Simpson clonality was calculated as the square root of Simpson's diversity index across productive rearrangements. This is the immuneACCESS table as TCRdb keeps it, with only in-frame sequences that have V and J called. A part of the clones is gone; compared with another copy, unresolved V genes explain less than half, and the rest is unexplained. V, J and clone size are those of that table, while D and trimming were read from the DNA. This sample holds 35,000 to 45,000 clones; roughly 73% were observed only once. The ten largest clones capture 25% to 35% of the sample.

The clonotype was recovered from a woman in her 70s with acute or convalescent COVID-19. The sample was peripheral blood. The chain is made from TRBV28 and TRBJ1-2; there is no confident call for the D gene. The CDR3: CASSKAFSYGYTF. DNA sequence: TGTGCCAGCAGCAAAGCCTTTTCCTATGGCTACACCTTC.